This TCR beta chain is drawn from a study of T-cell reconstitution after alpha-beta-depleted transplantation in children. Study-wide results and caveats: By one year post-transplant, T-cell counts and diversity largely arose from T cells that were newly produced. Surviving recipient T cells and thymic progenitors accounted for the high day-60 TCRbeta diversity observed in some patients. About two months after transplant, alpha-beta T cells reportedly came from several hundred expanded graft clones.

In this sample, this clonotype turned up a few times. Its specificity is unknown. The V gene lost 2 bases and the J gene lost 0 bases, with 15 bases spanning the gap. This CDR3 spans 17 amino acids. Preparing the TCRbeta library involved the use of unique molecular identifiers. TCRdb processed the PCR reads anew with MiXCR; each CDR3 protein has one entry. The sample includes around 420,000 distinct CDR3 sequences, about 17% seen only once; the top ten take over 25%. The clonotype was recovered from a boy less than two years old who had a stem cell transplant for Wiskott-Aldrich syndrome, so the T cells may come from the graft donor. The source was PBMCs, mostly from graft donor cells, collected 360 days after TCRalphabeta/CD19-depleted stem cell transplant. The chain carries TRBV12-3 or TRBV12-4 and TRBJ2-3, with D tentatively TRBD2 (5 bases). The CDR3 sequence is CASSLRSGAPSTDTQYF. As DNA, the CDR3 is TGTGCCAGCAGTTTAAGGAGCGGTGCTCCTAGCACAGATACGCAGTATTTT.